This T cell receptor beta chain was captured by sequencing in a study of OX40 agonist ivuxolimab in advanced cancers. With regard to the full study: Ivuxolimab, which targeted the costimulatory receptor OX40 (CD134), was an agonistic, fully human IgG2 monoclonal antibody. Intravenous ivuxolimab was administered to patients every 2 weeks at six dose levels: 0.01, 0.1, 0.3, 1.5, 3 and 10 mg/kg. Of the 50 to 55 dose-escalation patients, hepatocellular carcinoma was present in about 20, melanoma in roughly 15, renal cell carcinoma in 9 and head and neck cancer in 9. A male proportion of roughly 80% and a mean age of around 60 years, ranging from roughly 23 to 80, were recorded for the dose-escalation cohort. Patients were allowed to have had prior anti-PD-1, anti-PD-L1 or anti-CTLA-4 therapy, and approximately 40% of the dose-escalation patients had been treated with checkpoint inhibitors. Three dose-escalation patients achieved partial responses, one with hepatocellular carcinoma and two with cutaneous melanoma. The point of sequencing TCRbeta in the periphery was to test whether ivuxolimab changed TCR sequence diversity and drove clonal T-cell expansion. The paper describes the monotherapy dose-escalation part (N of about 55 patients) of the phase I trial of ivuxolimab.

With respect to this clone: Its antigen is not yet known. Base qualities are not recorded, but no much larger clone differs from it by a single base.

To sequence the TCRbeta CDR3 region, genomic DNA was isolated from the sorted cells. The immunoSEQ Assay was used for sequencing of TCRbeta CDR3 regions. This is the immuneACCESS table as TCRdb keeps it, with only in-frame sequences that have V and J called. A part of the clones is gone; compared with another copy, unresolved V genes explain less than half, and the rest is unexplained. For this sample the table gives about 78,000 clones, of which under 90% were detected only once. The ten largest make up around 0.44% of the sample. What the study reported, not specific to this receptor: In partial responders in the 0.1-3.0 mg/kg groups, normalized peripheral clonal expansion was found to be among the lowest, especially among CD8+ T cells. After ivuxolimab, CD8+ T cells had more expanded clones than CD4+ T cells on average. Antigen specificity was not determined for the clonally expanded peripheral T cells. Clonal expansion of both CD4+ and CD8+ blood T cells was observed from baseline to week 6 at doses 0.1 to 3.0 mg/kg. Low levels of normalized T-cell clonal expansion were also seen in some patients who did not respond.

V loses 7 bases of germline sequence and J loses 7 bases, and the interval between the two ends is 16 bases. The CDR3 numbers 14 residues from cysteine through phenylalanine. Only the CDR3 region is kept as DNA, spanning 42 bases read in frame from base 1. CDR1 and CDR2 are drawn from the germline V gene: MDHEN, SYDVKM. The trial excluded patients who had a history of autoimmune disease or who were on systemic immunosuppression. Peripheral blood for TCR sequencing was drawn from every dose cohort at baseline, at cycle 4 day 1 and at cycle 7 day 1. The samples were taken from a phase I, first-in-human, multicenter, open-label dose-escalation trial of ivuxolimab. Adults with locally advanced or metastatic head and neck squamous cell, hepatocellular, melanoma or renal cell carcinoma were enrolled in the trial. Before TCR sequencing, CD4+ and CD8+ T cells were separately sorted from peripheral blood.

The clonotype was recovered from an adult with an advanced solid tumor such as melanoma, head and neck, liver or kidney cancer. Source: CD4+ or CD8+ T cells sorted from blood, taken in a trial of the OX40 agonist ivuxolimab. The chain employs TRBV28 and TRBJ1-4, and TRBD1 may be the D gene, going by 6 matching bases. CDR3 region: CASIQGGVSEKLFF. The DNA reads as follows: TGTGCCAGCATTCAAGGGGGGGTTAGTGAAAAACTGTTTTTT.